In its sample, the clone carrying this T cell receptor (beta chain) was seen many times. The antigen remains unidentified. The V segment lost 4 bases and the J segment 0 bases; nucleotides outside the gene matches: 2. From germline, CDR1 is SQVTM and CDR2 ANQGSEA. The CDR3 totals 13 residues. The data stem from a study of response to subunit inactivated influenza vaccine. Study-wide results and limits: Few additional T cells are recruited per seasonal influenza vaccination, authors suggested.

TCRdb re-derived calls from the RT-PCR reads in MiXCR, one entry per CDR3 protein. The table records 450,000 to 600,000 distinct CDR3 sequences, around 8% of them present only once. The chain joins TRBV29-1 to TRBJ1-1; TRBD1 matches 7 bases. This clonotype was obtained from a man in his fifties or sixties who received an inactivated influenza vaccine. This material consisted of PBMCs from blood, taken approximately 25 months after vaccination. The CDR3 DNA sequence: TGCAGCGTTGGGGACAGAATGAACACTGAAGCTTTCTTT. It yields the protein CSVGDRMNTEAFF. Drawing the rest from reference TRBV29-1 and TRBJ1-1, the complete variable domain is SAVISQKPSRDICQRGTSLTIQCQVDSQVTMMFWYRQQPGQSLTLIATANQGSEATYESGFVIDKFPISRPNLTFSTLTVSNMSPEDSSIYLCSVGDRMNTEAFFGQGTRLTVV.